This record covers a single T cell receptor beta chain. Antigen unknown. The sample belongs to a study of shared clonotypes between healthy human individuals. Study as a whole: The donors, two women and a few men, were aged 18 to 49.

Whole-study findings and limits: Sequencing depth was a factor that was expected to affect clonotype sharing among donors. Researchers found naive subsets generally carried larger estimated richness than memory subsets.

Method: immunoSEQ multiplex PCR; TCRdb's copy keeps in-frame clones and lacks some. The sample records some 2.4 million clones, roughly 93% being singletons. The germline CDR1 and CDR2 sequences are MNHEY and SMNVEV (reference sequence). The V end lost 6 bases, the J end lost 6 bases, and 18 bases lay between the germline ends. CDR3 length: 14 residues. The chain is built from TRBV27 and TRBJ2-7, with D possibly being TRBD1 (5 bases). The source of this sequence is a man aged 18 to 30 in good health. Some clones in this sample may be carry-over from other donors' samples. Sample: naive CD4+ T cells from PBMCs. As to subset: CD45RA+ positively selected. DNA for the CDR3: TGTGCCAGCAGACGTGGACACGTGCCCCTCGAGCAGTACTTC. Translation: CASRRGHVPLEQYF.